The clone carrying this TCR beta chain was counted between two and nine times. What it binds is unknown. The data derive from a study of T cells after yellow fever vaccination. Study conclusions and caveats: The bulk population could contribute abundant contaminating clonotypes to FACS-sorted repertoires.

A universal primer site and UMIs were added as TCR cDNA was made by 5'RACE template switching. TCRdb reanalysed the 5' RACE reads using MiXCR and keeps one entry per CDR3 protein. The table shows 300,000 or so distinct CDR3 sequences, with 3% to 4.5% occurring only once. Trimming shortened V by 4 bases and J by 3 bases, and 9 bases separated the two germline ends. The CDR3 has 13 amino acids. The TCR was taken from a man aged 18 to 30 who received the YFV17D yellow fever vaccine. The sequencing used PBMCs, collected 5 days after the yellow fever booster vaccination. V usage is TRBV12-3 or TRBV12-4 and J usage is TRBJ1-1, with D unclear. CDR3 region: CASSSVSDTEAFF. The CDR3, as DNA: TGTGCCAGCAGTTCCGTCTCGGACACTGAAGCTTTCTTT.